This T cell receptor (beta chain) was obtained from a study of cytomegalovirus exposure and HLA in healthy donors. Regarding the study as a whole: Researchers reported from a later analysis that most CMV-associated TCR beta chains appeared HLA-restricted.

The PCR made use of 60 Vbeta and 13 Jbeta primers. Profiling relied on immunoSEQ multiplex PCR, and the TCRdb table lists in-frame clones only, not all of them. The sample has approximately 150,000 clones, approximately 79% seen once. The CDR3 loop spans 15 amino acids. The germline V gene encodes CDR1 SGHRS and CDR2 YFSETQ. Trimming took 0 bases from V and 4 from J, leaving 14 bases between them. A word on this clone: The antigen is unknown.

The rearrangement links TRBV5-1 to TRBJ2-7; TRBD2 might be the D (6 bases). The sequence came from a man aged 55 to 69 in good health and CMV-seronegative. Source material: PBMCs. CDR3 DNA sequence: TGCGCCAGCAGCTTGGCCCCCACCGGGGGTTACGAGCAGTACTTC. This sequence encodes CASSLAPTGGYEQYF.